A single sample is the source of the 20 T cell receptor beta chains below, sequenced in a study of beta chain features in type 1 diabetes. Overall study findings and caveats: All four CD4+ subsets of Type 1 diabetes patients contained TCRB CDR3s that were moderately but significantly shorter.

These TCRs are of unknown antigen specificity. Sequencing targeted expressed TCRB transcripts, as all isolated RNA had been reverse transcribed. The assay was immunoSEQ multiplex PCR, and TCRdb's table has in-frame clones only and misses some. The top ten hold 0.015% of the sample, which has hundreds of thousands of clones, 15% seen once. Sequencing was carried out using naive CD4+ T cells from blood. The receptors shown here come from a man aged 18-30 years with type 1 diabetes.

This chain links TRBV10-3 with TRBJ1-2; 8 nucleotides agree with TRBD1. Germline trimming cut 6 bases from V and 5 bases from J; bases unmatched to any gene: 14. CDR1 is ENHRY, CDR2 SYGVKD, per germline. The CDR3 contains 16 residues. The DNA for the CDR3 is TGTGCCATCAGAACAGGGGGTACGGGTCAGGCGTATGGCTACACCTTC. Its translation: CAIRTGGTGQAYGYTF.

This chain connects TRBV28 to TRBJ2-1, with 12 nucleotides matching TRBD1. Germline V gene lookup returns CDR1 MDHEN and CDR2 SYDVKM. The CDR3 extends over 16 amino acids. V lost 6 bases to trimming and J lost 7 bases; unmatched junction nucleotides: 10. The DNA for the CDR3 is TGTGCCAGCAGCCTCCCCGGGACAGGGGGCCTGAATGAGCAGTTCTTC. Its protein product is CASSLPGTGGLNEQFF.

This clone was counted a few times. This chain uses TRBV4-1 with TRBJ2-1, with D possibly matching TRBD1 (5 bases). Germline V gene lookup returns CDR1 MGHRA and CDR2 YSYEKL. This CDR3 has 18 amino acids. Deletions cut 2 bases from V and 7 bases from J, with 24 bases between. The CDR3 sequence: CASSQSPHRGGLRNEQFF. Here the CDR3 DNA reads TGCGCCAGCAGCCAATCTCCTCATAGGGGCGGCCTTAGGAATGAGCAGTTCTTC.

The J gene is TRBJ2-1, the V gene TRBV4-1, with D possibly TRBD1 on 6 matching bases. The CDR3 totals 13 residues. The germline V gene encodes CDR1 MGHRA and CDR2 YSYEKL. V was pared by 2 bases and J by 12 bases, with 14 bases between. The CDR3 is CASSQLGQPGQFF. The CDR3 region has the DNA TGCGCCAGCAGCCAATTAGGACAGCCGGGGCAGTTCTTC.

For this clone: At one end the junction does not follow the germline gene, possibly because of a read error. The rearrangement uses TRBV28 and TRBJ2-7, with TRBD2 identical over 8 bases. This CDR3 has 15 amino acids. Per the germline V gene, CDR1 is MDHEN and CDR2 is SYDVKM. CDR3: CASSLVPRLAGKVDF. The CDR3, as DNA: TGTGCCAGCAGTTTGGTCCCGAGATTAGCGGGAAAGGTAGACTTC.

V gene TRBV27 combines with J gene TRBJ1-1, with TRBD1 matching 8 bases. With 5 bases clipped from V and 1 base from J, the junction kept 3 bases outside the gene matches. This CDR3 region has 14 residues. Germline V gives CDR1 MNHEY, CDR2 SMNVEV (reference sequence). CDR3 amino acids: CASSNGQGNTEAFF. CDR3 in DNA: TGTGCCAGCAGTAACGGACAGGGGAACACTGAAGCTTTCTTT.

The chain is built from TRBV18 and TRBJ2-7; 7 nucleotides align to TRBD2. This CDR3 spans 14 amino acids. V shed 4 bases and J 0 bases; nucleotides not matched to a gene: 3. Germline V gene data show CDR1 as KGHSH and CDR2 as LQKENI. CDR3 DNA: TGTGCCAGCTCACGGGGGGGACGCTCCTACGAGCAGTACTTC. Encoded protein: CASSRGGRSYEQYF.

The chain combines TRBV7-2 with TRBJ2-1; 8 bases align to TRBD2. From germline, CDR1 is SGHTA and CDR2 FQGNSA. The junction had 5 bases not matched to a gene; V was cut back by 3 bases and J by 4 bases. The CDR3 spans 15 residues. The CDR3, as DNA: TGTGCCAGCAGCTTTGTGCCGGGGGGGTACAATGAGCAGTTCTTC. Protein: CASSFVPGGYNEQFF.

This clone appeared a few times. The V call is TRBV25-1, the J call TRBJ2-1; possible D gene TRBD2, 5 bases. The CDR3 consists of 15 residues. Germline CDR1 reads MGHDK; CDR2 reads SYGVNS. V was pared by 7 bases and J by 7 bases, with 20 bases between. The CDR3 loop reads CASNPGLVVGNEQFF. CDR3 DNA: TGTGCCAGCAATCCGGGATTAGTCGTGGGGAATGAGCAGTTCTTC.

This clone was counted between two and nine times. This chain connects TRBV5-4 to TRBJ2-1, with D possibly being TRBD2 (6 bases). CDR1 and CDR2 (germline): SGHNT, YYREEE (reference sequence). There are 15 residues in the CDR3. The V end lost 1 base, the J end lost 4 bases, and 12 bases lay between the germline ends. The CDR3, as DNA: TGTGCCAGCAGCTTGATAGTAGCGGCTTACAATGAGCAGTTCTTC. Amino acid sequence: CASSLIVAAYNEQFF.

The chain is built from TRBV5-1 and TRBJ2-7, with 10 positions matching TRBD2. Germline V CDR1 and CDR2: SGHRS, YFSETQ. The CDR3 extends over 15 amino acids. The J segment lost 2 bases and the V segment lost 0 bases, leaving 2 bases of the junction unmatched. This chain's CDR3 is CASSLDLAGAYEQYF. The CDR3 nucleotides read TGCGCCAGCAGCTTGGATCTAGCGGGAGCCTACGAGCAGTACTTC.

This clone was observed a few times. The V gene is TRBV30, the J gene TRBJ1-2; a weak D match, TRBD1 (6 bases). CDR1 is GTSNPN and CDR2 is SVGIG in the germline V gene (reference sequence). The V end was cut by 6 bases, the J end by 10 bases, with 24 bases between. This CDR3 contains 14 residues. The CDR3 protein is CACQFRGPGLIYTF. CDR3 DNA sequence: TGTGCCTGCCAATTCAGGGGCCCTGGGTTGATCTACACCTTC.

This clone was observed a handful of times. J is TRBJ2-1 and V is TRBV2; D uncertain. V was pared by 5 bases and J by 0 bases, with 11 bases between. There are 15 residues in the CDR3. Germline V gives CDR1 SNHLY, CDR2 FYNNEI. For the CDR3, the DNA is TGTGCCAGCAGTCGACTTACGGACTCCTACAATGAGCAGTTCTTC. Its translation: CASSRLTDSYNEQFF.

This chain joins TRBV19 and TRBJ1-2, with D hard to call. The CDR3 loop spans 12 amino acids. The germline V gene encodes CDR1 LNHDA and CDR2 SQIVND (reference sequence). Trimming took 7 bases from V and 8 from J, leaving 14 bases between them. The CDR3 coding sequence is TGTGCCAGTAAGATACGGGAGACCGGCTACACCTTC. It is translated as CASKIRETGYTF.

The chain uses TRBV18 and TRBJ2-7, with 9 bases matching TRBD1. J gave up 6 bases and V 4 bases, and 10 bases lay outside the gene matches. The length of the CDR3 is 15 residues. The V gene's germline CDR1 is KGHSH and CDR2 LQKENI. Here the CDR3 reads CASSLIGTGSGEQYF. CDR3 nucleotides: TGTGCCAGCTCACTAATTGGGACAGGGTCTGGCGAGCAGTACTTC.

Details on this clone: One junction end does not reproduce the germline sequence, and a read error may be involved. This chain links TRBV5-1 with TRBJ2-7; D may be TRBD1 (5 bases). This CDR3 spans 13 amino acids. CDR1 and CDR2 from the germline V gene are SGHRS and YFSETQ. In DNA, the CDR3 is TGTGCCAGCAGCTTGGCCAGGGATCGCGAGCAGTACTTC. It codes for CASSLARDREQYF.

This clone was recorded a few times. The J gene is TRBJ2-1, the V gene TRBV7-9; 7 positions match TRBD1. The CDR3 sequence is 14 residues long. Germline V gene sequence: CDR1 SEHNR, CDR2 FQNEAQ (reference sequence). The V gene end was trimmed by 5 bases and the J gene end by 7 bases; junction bases not matched to a gene: 8. DNA for the CDR3: TGTGCCAGCAGCCCTACAGGGGCCAATAATGAGCAGTTCTTC. This translates into CASSPTGANNEQFF.

The CDR3 here is CASSWGLAGSYEQYF. The CDR3 nucleotides are TGTGCCAGCAGCTGGGGACTAGCGGGATCCTACGAGCAGTACTTC. J is TRBJ2-7 and V is TRBV5-5; TRBD2 agrees at 13 bases. This CDR3 has 15 amino acids. CDR1 and CDR2 from the germline V gene are SGHKS and YYEKEE (reference sequence). With 3 bases clipped from V and 1 base from J, the junction kept 1 base outside the gene matches.

This clone was seen a few times. The rearrangement uses TRBV28 and TRBJ2-1, with 7 positions matching TRBD1. CDR3 length: 16 amino acids. Germline CDR1 is MDHEN and CDR2 is SYDVKM. Trimming removed 5 bases from V and 3 bases from J; junction bases left unmatched: 10. CDR3 in amino acids: CASSPLPGQLYNEQFF. CDR3 bases: TGTGCCAGCAGTCCTCTGCCGGGACAGCTCTACAATGAGCAGTTCTTC.

This clone was counted a few times. The chain couples TRBV29-1 to TRBJ2-3, with 7 bases that match TRBD2. This CDR3 region has 13 residues. The junction had 3 bases not matched to a gene; V was cut back by 4 bases and J by 2 bases. Germline assignment: CDR1 SQVTM and CDR2 ANQGSEA. The CDR3 bases are TGCAGCGTTGTAGGGACTATCACAGATACGCAGTATTTT. It yields the protein CSVVGTITDTQYF.